This TCR beta chain stems from a study of blood T cell repertoires in COVID-19. In the study overall: Italy, Spain and the United States were the sources of the convalescent and acute COVID-19 samples. Sources were T cells, B-cell-depleted T cells, or PBMCs; the material itself was cDNA or gDNA.

Under the authors' procedure: Reference gene primer amplification in the assay estimated nucleated cell counts. The method was immunoSEQ multiplex PCR; TCRdb's version includes in-frame clones alone and lacks a portion of them. D and trimming were read from the DNA, whereas the V and J calls and clone size are those reported in that table. The repertoire has roughly 40,000 clones, around 89% of them found once; the top ten carry about 2.6%. V shed 3 bases, J shed 1 base, and the junction held 10 bases outside the gene matches. Per the germline V gene, CDR1 is LNHDA and CDR2 is SQIVND (reference sequence). The CDR3 spans 17 residues.

The clonotype was recovered from a man aged 50-59 years with active COVID-19. The genes are TRBV19 and TRBJ1-1, with 8 bases identical to TRBD1. Sequenced material: peripheral blood. The CDR3 reads CASSIRTGRLGNTEAFF. CDR3 bases: TGTGCCAGTAGTATCAGGACAGGGAGATTAGGGAACACTGAAGCTTTCTTT.